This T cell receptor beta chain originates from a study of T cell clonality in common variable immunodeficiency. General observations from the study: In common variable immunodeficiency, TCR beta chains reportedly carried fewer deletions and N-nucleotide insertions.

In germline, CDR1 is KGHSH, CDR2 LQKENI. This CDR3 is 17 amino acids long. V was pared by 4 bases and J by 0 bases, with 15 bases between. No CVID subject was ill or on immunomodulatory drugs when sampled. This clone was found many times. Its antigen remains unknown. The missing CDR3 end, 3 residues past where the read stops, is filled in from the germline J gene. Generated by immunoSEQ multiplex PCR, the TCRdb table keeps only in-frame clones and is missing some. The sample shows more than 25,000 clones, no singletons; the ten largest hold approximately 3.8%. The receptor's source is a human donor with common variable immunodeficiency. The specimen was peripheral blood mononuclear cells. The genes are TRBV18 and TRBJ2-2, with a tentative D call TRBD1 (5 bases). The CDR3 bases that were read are TGTGCCAGCTCACGCCAGGGTCCTAACGCGAACACCGGGGAG. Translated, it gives CASSRQGPNANTGE. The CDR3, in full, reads CASSRQGPNANTGELFF.